One sample yielded the 21 T cell receptor beta chains listed below, sequenced in a study of cytomegalovirus exposure and HLA in healthy donors. PCR was performed using 60 Vbeta and 13 Jbeta primers. Profiled with immunoSEQ multiplex PCR; TCRdb holds only in-frame clones, not every one. Of around 140,000 clones in the sample, approximately 82% were seen once. Source material: PBMCs. The receptors were gathered from a man in his late teens or twenties in good health and CMV-seropositive.

This chain joins TRBV5-1 and TRBJ2-7, with 10 positions matching TRBD2. Germline CDR1 and CDR2: SGHRS and YFSETQ. Trimming at V came to 4 bases and at J to 4 bases, leaving 5 bases not matched to a gene. The CDR3 is made up of 14 amino acids. Written as DNA, the CDR3 is TGCGCCAGCAGCCCAGCGGGAGGGAGGTACGAGCAGTACTTC. Translation: CASSPAGGRYEQYF.

The chain is built from TRBV25-1 and TRBJ2-2, with D possibly matching TRBD1 (6 bases). CDR3 length: 15 amino acids. The V gene lost 6 bases and the J gene lost 3 bases, with 14 bases spanning the gap. Germline values: CDR1 MGHDK, CDR2 SYGVNS. Here the CDR3 DNA reads TGTGCCAGCAGAACCGGGACACCGGACACCGGGGAGCTGTTTTTT. Translated, it gives CASRTGTPDTGELFF. The entire variable domain, with the rest obtained from reference TRBV25-1 and TRBJ2-2, is as follows: EADIYQTPRYLVIGTGKKITLECSQTMGHDKMYWYQQDPGMELHLIHYSYGVNSTEKGDLSSESTVSRIRTEHFPLTLESARPSHTSQYLCASRTGTPDTGELFFGEGSRLTVL.

V and J are TRBV15 and TRBJ1-1; TRBD1 agrees at 8 bases. With V trimmed by 3 bases and J by 2 bases, 11 bases remained unmatched. Germline V CDR1 and CDR2: LNHNV, YYDKDF (reference sequence). This CDR3 spans 17 amino acids. CDR3 amino acids: CATSRDYPDRANTEAFF. The CDR3 DNA reads TGTGCCACCAGCAGGGACTACCCGGACAGGGCTAACACTGAAGCTTTCTTT.

This chain joins TRBV10-2 and TRBJ2-7, with unresolved D. This CDR3 is built from 13 residues. The V end lost 1 base, the J end lost 4 bases, and 8 bases lay between the germline ends. Germline CDR1 WSHSY, CDR2 SAAADI. In DNA, the CDR3 is TGCGCCAGCAGTGAGTTGGGCTATTACGAGCAGTACTTC. Translation: CASSELGYYEQYF.

The chain employs TRBV5-6 and TRBJ2-7; D uncertain. The CDR3 sequence is 12 residues long. From germline, CDR1 is SGHDT and CDR2 YYEEEE. The ends were cut back, 4 bases at V and 3 bases at J, with 8 bases in the middle. The DNA of the CDR3 is TGTGCCAGCAGCCTGGAGCGCTACGAGCAGTACTTC. It encodes CASSLERYEQYF. Full variable domain (remainder filled in from reference TRBV5-6 and TRBJ2-7): DAGVTQSPTHLIKTRGQQVTLRCSPKSGHDTVSWYQQALGQGPQFIFQYYEEEERQRGNFPDRFSGHQFPNYSSELNVNALLLGDSALYLCASSLERYEQYFGPGTRLTVT.

The gene calls are TRBV4-1 and TRBJ2-7, with 8 bases identical to TRBD1. From germline, CDR1 is MGHRA and CDR2 YSYEKL. V was pared by 6 bases and J by 0 bases, with 7 bases of the junction left unmatched. CDR3 size: 15 residues. Here the CDR3 DNA reads TGCGCCAGCAGACCCACCGGGACAGGCTCCTACGAGCAGTACTTC. Residues: CASRPTGTGSYEQYF.

The V gene is TRBV11-2, the J gene TRBJ2-1; TRBD2 aligns across 12 bases. Germline assignment: CDR1 SGHAT and CDR2 FQNNGV. Unmatched junction bases numbered 2, after V lost 6 bases and J lost 5 bases. This CDR3 comprises 14 residues. The CDR3 spells CASRRLAGDNEQFF. In DNA, the CDR3 is TGTGCCAGCAGACGACTAGCGGGGGACAATGAGCAGTTCTTC.

The genes are TRBV10-1 and TRBJ2-7; the D gene is possibly TRBD1 (6 bases). The CDR3 length is 14 residues. Trimming stripped 3 bases from V and 2 bases from J, with 11 bases between. Looked up from germline, CDR1 is WNHNN and CDR2 is SYGVQD (reference sequence). CDR3 sequence: CASSDLDSPYEQYF. In DNA, the CDR3 is TGCGCCAGCAGTGATCTGGACAGCCCCTACGAGCAGTACTTC.

The rearrangement links TRBV7-6 to TRBJ2-5; D gene unclear. CDR1 is SGHVS, CDR2 FNYEAQ, per germline. Deletions cut 4 bases from V and 1 base from J, with 7 bases between. CDR3 size: 13 residues. The CDR3 sequence is CASSSDTQETQYF. The CDR3 DNA reads as TGTGCCAGCAGCTCAGACACCCAAGAGACCCAGTACTTC.

This clone showed up just once. The chain uses TRBV2 and TRBJ1-4; D possibly corresponds to TRBD1 (5 bases). Trimming pared 4 bases from V and 8 bases from J, leaving 14 bases between. Germline CDR1 reads SNHLY; CDR2 reads FYNNEI. This CDR3 contains 14 residues. The CDR3 DNA reads as TGTGCCAGCAGTGGGGCGCAGGGTAGGGAAAAACTGTTTTTT. Amino acid sequence: CASSGAQGREKLFF.

CDR3 residues: CASSSGTSEYEQYF. The CDR3 region has the DNA TGTGCCAGCTCATCCGGGACTAGCGAGTACGAGCAGTACTTC. The chain links TRBV18 to TRBJ2-7, with 10 bases matching TRBD2. Germline V gene sequence: CDR1 KGHSH, CDR2 LQKENI. After removal of 5 bases from V and 4 bases from J, the junction contained 5 bases not matched to a gene. The CDR3 extends over 14 amino acids. Full variable domain (remainder filled in from reference TRBV18 and TRBJ2-7): NAGVMQNPRHLVRRRGQEARLRCSPMKGHSHVYWYRQLPEEGLKFMVYLQKENIIDESGMPKERFSAEFPKEGPSILRIQQVVRGDSAAYFCASSSGTSEYEQYFGPGTRLTVT.

In this sample, this clone turned up once. The chain carries TRBV2 and TRBJ2-3; 8 bases are a match to TRBD2. There are 14 residues in the CDR3. Germline CDR1 reads SNHLY; CDR2 reads FYNNEI. V lost 5 bases and J lost 1; bases outside the gene matches: 2. DNA for the CDR3: TGTGCCAGCAGTCGACTAGCGCGCACAGATACGCAGTATTTT. Encoded protein: CASSRLARTDTQYF.

The J gene is TRBJ1-5, the V gene TRBV19, with D maybe TRBD1 (5 bases). From germline, CDR1 is LNHDA and CDR2 SQIVND (reference sequence). Trimming took 10 bases from V and 0 from J, leaving 13 bases between them. The CDR3 extends over 14 amino acids. The CDR3 sequence is CATNGGDSNQPQHF. The CDR3 DNA follows: TGTGCCACCAACGGAGGGGATAGCAATCAGCCCCAGCATTTT. The variable domain in full, completed from reference TRBV19 and TRBJ1-5, reads DGGITQSPKYLFRKEGQNVTLSCEQNLNHDAMYWYRQDPGQGLRLIYYSQIVNDFQKGDIAEGYSVSREKKESFPLTVTSAQKNPTAFYLCATNGGDSNQPQHFGDGTRLSIL.

The V call is TRBV6-1, the J call TRBJ1-1, with D unclear. Germline V gene data show CDR1 as MNHNS and CDR2 as SASEGT. The CDR3 is 14 residues long. The V end was cut by 8 bases, the J end by 1 base, with 14 bases between. CDR3 nucleotide sequence: TGTGCCAGCCGAGTGTGGGCGACGAACACTGAAGCTTTCTTT. Translation gives CASRVWATNTEAFF.

CDR3 residues: CASSAQARAIEQFF. The CDR3 region has the DNA TGTGCCAGTAGTGCCCAAGCGAGGGCCATTGAGCAGTTCTTC. The rearrangement links TRBV19 to TRBJ2-1, with a tentative D call TRBD2 (5 bases). The CDR3 loop spans 14 amino acids. The germline V gene has CDR1 LNHDA and CDR2 SQIVND (reference sequence). The V gene lost 5 bases and the J gene lost 9 bases, with 17 bases spanning the gap.

The V and J genes are TRBV4-1 and TRBJ2-5, with 8 nucleotides matching TRBD1. V trimming: 3 bases; J trimming: 5 bases; junction bases outside the gene matches: 5. This CDR3 contains 14 residues. The V gene's germline CDR1 is MGHRA and CDR2 YSYEKL. CDR3 DNA sequence: TGCGCCAGCAGCCAGGAAGACAGGGGCGAGACCCAGTACTTC. This sequence encodes CASSQEDRGETQYF.

The chain recombines TRBV6-1 with TRBJ2-2; 11 nucleotides line up with TRBD1. This CDR3 has 15 amino acids. Germline CDR1 and CDR2: MNHNS and SASEGT. V shed 7 bases, J shed 4 bases, and the junction held 5 bases outside the gene matches. The CDR3 loop reads CASTRTGGTTGELFF. The DNA for the CDR3 is TGTGCCAGCACGCGGACAGGGGGCACCACCGGGGAGCTGTTTTTT.

The V call is TRBV20-1, the J call TRBJ1-2, with D maybe TRBD1 (5 bases). The ends were cut back, 1 base at V and 13 bases at J, with 13 bases in the middle. The CDR3 has 11 residues. Per germline, CDR1 DFQATT and CDR2 SNEGSKA (reference sequence). The CDR3 protein is CSARVGRVTTF. The CDR3 nucleotides read TGCAGTGCTAGAGTTGGCAGGGTTACCACCTTC.

The table lists this clone with a count of one. The genes are TRBV2 and TRBJ1-1; 7 bases align to TRBD1. The CDR3 is made up of 14 amino acids. Germline V gene data show CDR1 as SNHLY and CDR2 as FYNNEI. J gave up 1 base and V 6 bases, and 5 bases lay outside the gene matches. CDR3 in amino acids: CASRTGQRNTEAFF. The CDR3 DNA reads as TGTGCCAGCAGAACGGGACAGAGGAACACTGAAGCTTTCTTT.

The gene calls are TRBV19 and TRBJ1-5; D not certain. The germline gives CDR1 LNHDA, CDR2 SQIVND (reference sequence). Deletions cut 7 bases from V and 0 bases from J, with 7 bases between. This CDR3 contains 13 residues. CDR3 nucleotides: TGTGCCAGTAATCCCCGTAGCAATCAGCCCCAGCATTTT. Translated, it gives CASNPRSNQPQHF.

This chain joins TRBV9 and TRBJ1-2; 9 nucleotides align to TRBD1. The CDR3 spans 15 residues. J was trimmed by 8 bases and V by 0 bases; bases with no gene match: 8. The V gene's germline CDR1 is SGDLS and CDR2 YYNGEE. CDR3: CASSVVTGQGGGYTF. The CDR3 nucleotides are TGTGCCAGCAGCGTAGTTACGGGACAGGGAGGCGGCTACACCTTC. The variable domain in full, with the rest retrieved from reference TRBV9 and TRBJ1-2, is DSGVTQTPKHLITATGQRVTLRCSPRSGDLSVYWYQQSLDQGLQFLIQYYNGEERAKGNILERFSAQQFPDLHSELNLSSLELGDSALYFCASSVVTGQGGGYTFGSGTRLTVV.